The entry that follows covers one TCR beta chain sequence. This sample stems from a study of blood T cells in healthy people across ages. Each sample used at least 6 million PBMCs. Next came a second PCR, run for roughly 6 to 11 cycles, which used a sample-barcoded 5' primer along with a J-beta primer mix. Using its own MiXCR run on the 5' RACE reads, TCRdb lists one record per CDR3 protein. The profile covers fewer than 900,000 distinct CDR3 sequences, with roughly 40% appearing a single time and 10% to 15% taken by the ten largest. The specimen was blood. This TCR was recovered from a man aged 18 to 35 in good health.

DNA of the CDR3: TGTGCCAGCAGTTCCAAAGTGAACACCGGGGAGCTGTTTTTT. Its translation: CASSSKVNTGELFF. The rearrangement uses TRBV2 and TRBJ2-2; D gene unclear. V was pared by 5 bases and J by 1 base, with 8 bases between. The CDR3 totals 14 residues. Germline CDR1 reads SNHLY; CDR2 reads FYNNEI.